This T cell receptor (beta chain) was found in a study of cytomegalovirus exposure and HLA in healthy donors (dated by TCRdb to about 2017). Background for the entire study: According to an earlier analysis of several hundred of the donors, about 179 million T cells yielded 90 million to 130 million unique TCR beta sequences and around 300 Gb of sequence data. An early release covering about 600 HLA-typed donors comprised roughly 300 gigabases of sequencing data and roughly 85 million unique TCR sequences. Among the roughly 430 genotyped donors, about 85% belonged to the genetic ancestry cluster associated with self-reported Caucasian donors. The study aimed to test whether cataloging public T cell receptors could reveal signatures of past pathogen exposure. The T cell repertoires of around 730 subjects were profiled by immunosequencing and related to cytomegalovirus serostatus. Along with the roughly 670-subject first cohort, a separate validation cohort of over 90 different subjects was used. To predict cytomegalovirus infection status, the study combined high-throughput TCR immunosequencing, statistical association of individual TCRs with disease status, and machine learning. A later analysis re-examined previously published TCR beta repertoires from 500 to 700 donors and added high-resolution HLA genotyping to investigate patterns of TCR occurrence. The later analysis used no new phenotypic data to find candidate immune exposures, relying instead on TCR beta sequences and their occurrence across donors. To decide whether each TCR beta V gene segment behaved as functional or pseudogenic, an earlier analysis of approximately 620 of the donors relied on high-throughput TCR beta sequencing. Donor age, sex, ethnicity and CMV serostatus were compiled together with the repertoire data. A later genetic analysis used genome-wide SNP genotypes for about 65% of the roughly 700 donors, treating that subset as a discovery cohort. All discovery cohort repertoires had been generated using a single sequencing platform. HLA typing covered class I and class II loci at four-digit resolution. The number of typed donors differed by locus: roughly 629-630 for A, B, C, DRB1 and DQB1; some 500 for DQA1; some 590 for DPA1; and roughly 490 for DPB1. About five DR-DQ haplotypes were treated as single units for association and clustering because of strong linkage in the cohort. On average, around 200,000 unique TCR beta nucleotide sequences were sequenced per donor among about 400 genotyped donors of the cohort, with roughly 19% of those sequences being non-productive. Here is what the overall study found, with its caveats: The classifier was reported to diagnose cytomegalovirus status with high specificity and sensitivity in both the original and validation cohorts. A later analysis reported that several top co-occurrence clusters appeared linked to parvovirus B19, influenza, CMV and Epstein-Barr virus. HLA typing was unavailable for some donors at each locus, so association tests used only the typed subset. Correlated functional status among segregating V segments might reflect linkage disequilibrium, but an unknown experimental factor could not be ruled out. Because the 87-base-pair reads could not distinguish some IMGT-functional V segments, including TRBV6-2 and TRBV6-3, those segments were excluded. A later genetic analysis associated a missense DCLRE1C variant with V-gene and J-gene trimming of TCR beta chains, and an independent cohort replicated the association. A group of highly shared sequence variants was considered likely to be a technical artifact of the sequencing pipeline. In a later genetic analysis, fewer N-insertions in productive TCRs were reported among donors in an Asian-associated ancestry cluster than the 666-donor mean. A later analysis found that TCR association rates varied across HLA loci, with DRB1 alleles showing the most associated TCRs and HLA-C alleles the fewest. An earlier analysis of 587 of the donors showed that most TCR beta V segments appeared in productive rearrangements either about 90% or about 30% of the time, which broadly matched IMGT annotations. A further reported finding was that TCR beta sequences accurately predicted the HLA-A and HLA-B alleles for most subjects in the first cohort. Because counts were too low, roughly 16 rarely observed V segments, including chromosome 9 orphons, were excluded from the earlier analysis of around 640 of the donors. The study gave a list of about 170 TCR beta chains associated with cytomegalovirus. In vitro tests confirmed that a few of the cytomegalovirus-associated TCR beta chains recognize cytomegalovirus antigens. A later analysis associated roughly 17,000 TCR beta sequences with specific HLA alleles at a false discovery rate of 0.05. Most CMV-associated TCR beta chains appeared to be HLA-restricted in a later analysis, and the HLA associations seemed to be driven largely by CMV exposure. In a later analysis, HLA-associated TCR beta chains were found to be more clonally expanded and to have lower generation probabilities than equally common non-associated chains. When HLA alleles, especially DR and DQ, strongly co-occurred, attributing TCR associations to individual alleles was difficult. The authors suggested that the approach could potentially be extended to other disease states and immunological phenotypes. Across donors, most TCR sequences were observed very rarely, whereas some public TCRs were present in many individuals. The presence/absence analyses assumed that sequencing depth was roughly uniform across donors, and that assumption may not be true. The cohort was sequenced for TCR beta chains only, and without alpha or paired-chain data the features that could be detected were limited. Immune exposure information for the cohort was limited to CMV serostatus.

The library was built by means of the immunoSEQ multiplex PCR assay. For the multiplex PCR, a mixture combining 60 forward primers for TCR Vbeta segments and 13 reverse primers for TCR Jbeta segments was used. Amplification of the CDR3 region of rearranged TCR beta genes was performed with a multiplex PCR assay on genomic DNA. The amplified TCR beta libraries were sequenced on the Illumina HiSeq System as 87-base-pair reads. The original pipeline was this. A later analysis tallied 75 million to 95 million unique TCR beta chains across the approximately 670 repertoires, and approximately 11 million of those chains were shared by two or more donors. Raw reads were error-corrected and collapsed into unique sequences by a nearest-neighbor algorithm in which closely related sequences were merged to remove PCR and sequencing errors. Alignment of CDR3 sequences to IMGT reference sequences was used to assign V, D and J gene segments. For a sequence to be retained, a match of at least six nucleotides to both a V gene segment and a J gene segment was required. Rearrangements were called productive when the CDR3 lacked stop codons and stayed in frame with V and J; all others were non-productive. CDR3 was defined according to IMGT convention as the region running from the second conserved V-encoded cysteine to the conserved J-encoded phenylalanine. The earlier analysis of 550 to 650 of the donors excluded any sequence lacking an unambiguous match to a single V gene segment. In an earlier analysis of a few hundred of the donors, V segments were called functional above 56.7% productive rearrangements and were called segregating when the between-donor standard deviation exceeded 5%. To diagnose cytomegalovirus status from the catalog of TCR beta chain sequences, a statistical classification framework was built. In a later analysis, TCR nucleotide sequences were compared against IMGT/GENE-DB human TR gene sequences so that V and J genes could be assigned. A later analysis assigned CDR3 sequences and most-parsimonious VDJ recombination scenarios with the TCRdist pipeline. In a later analysis, each TCR beta chain was defined by its CDR3 amino acid sequence together with its V-gene family, and reads without a unique V-gene family were excluded. A later analysis removed 550 to 650 highly shared, low-generation-probability nucleotide sequences to deal with suspected cross-contamination and a sequencing artifact. A later analysis calculated a clonal expansion index for each public chain from normalized within-repertoire ranks of inferred template counts. Generation probabilities in a later analysis came from a VDJ recombination model fitted to out-of-frame rearrangements, and those results were checked against IGoR. In a later analysis, hypergeometric tests were used to score TCR-TCR, TCR-HLA and TCR-CMV co-occurrence, with a repertoire-size bias correction applied to TCR pairs. To estimate false discovery rates, a later analysis permuted the HLA or CMV assignments 20 times. In a later analysis, co-occurring TCRs were grouped using DBSCAN, and TCRdist sequence similarity was added for clustering within HLA-allele-positive subsets. Co-occurrence clustering excluded repertoires with fewer than 30,000 or more than 120,000 public chains, plus five with anomalous nucleotide sharing. TCRdb stores this immuneACCESS table with in-frame sequences only. Part of the clones is absent; in the studies checked, under half of the shortfall reflects unresolved V genes, and no reason is known for the rest. V, J and clone size derive from that table, while D and trimming were established from the DNA sequence. Recorded for this sample are about 110,000 clones; around 73% of them occurred a single time. The ten largest account for under 9.5% of the sample.

Trimming takes 0 bases from V and 2 bases from J, and the germline ends sit 17 bases apart. CDR1 and CDR2 were assigned from the germline V gene as LGHNA and YNFKEQ. Counted from cysteine to phenylalanine, this CDR3 has 19 amino acids. Kept here is only the CDR3 DNA, which spans 57 bases and is read in frame from base 1. The cohort was made up of 666 healthy bone marrow donors. Cohort members were all nominally healthy when sampled, although unrecorded immune exposures were likely present. The donor was CMV seronegative and was included in the group of about 350 seronegative cohort members. Each donor provided a peripheral blood sample, and peripheral blood mononuclear cells were used for TCR beta sequencing. The Qiagen DNeasy Blood Extraction Kit was used to extract genomic DNA from the blood cell samples. With respect to this clone: No antigen is known for it. No base-level quality is on record; no much larger clone is a single base apart.

This receptor was obtained from a man in his forties in good health and CMV-seronegative. The chain joins TRBV4-2 to TRBJ2-6, and the D gene may be TRBD1, 6 bases matching. Material: PBMCs. In nucleotides, the sequence is TGTGCCAGCAGCCAAGATCCCCCCGCTACAGGGACTGGGGCCAACGTCCTGACTTTC. This codes for CASSQDPPATGTGANVLTF.